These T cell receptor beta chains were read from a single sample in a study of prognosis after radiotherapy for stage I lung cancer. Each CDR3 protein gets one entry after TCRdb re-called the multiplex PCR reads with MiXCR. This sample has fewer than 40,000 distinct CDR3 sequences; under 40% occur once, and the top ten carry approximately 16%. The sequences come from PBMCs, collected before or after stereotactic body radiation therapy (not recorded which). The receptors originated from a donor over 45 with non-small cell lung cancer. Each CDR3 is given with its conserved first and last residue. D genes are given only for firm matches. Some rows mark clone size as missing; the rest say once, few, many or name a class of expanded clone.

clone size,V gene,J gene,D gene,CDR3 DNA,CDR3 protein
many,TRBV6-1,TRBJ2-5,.,TGTGCCAGCTCCGGGACGGTTGGGGGAGAGACCCAGTACTTC,CASSGTVGGETQYF
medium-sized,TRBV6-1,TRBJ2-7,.,TGTGCCAGCAAACAACAAGCACTTCAAGGGGGAGGGCAGTACTTC,CASKQQALQGGGQYF
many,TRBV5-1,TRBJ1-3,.,TGCGCCAGCAGCTTGGAGGGCGCAACCGGAAACACCATATATTTT,CASSLEGATGNTIYF
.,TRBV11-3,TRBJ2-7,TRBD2,TGTGCCAGCAGTTCCGGGACTAGTGGGTACGAGCAGTACTTC,CASSSGTSGYEQYF
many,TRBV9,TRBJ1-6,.,TGTGCCAGCAGCGCCCGGGACCCCGATAATTCACCCCTCCACTTT,CASSARDPDNSPLHF
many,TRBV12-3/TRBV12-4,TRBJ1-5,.,TGTGCCAGCAGCCGGGACGTTAGCAATCAGCCCCAGCATTTT,CASSRDVSNQPQHF
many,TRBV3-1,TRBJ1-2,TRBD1,TGTGCCAGCAGCCAGCAGGGGGGAGGCTACACCTTC,CASSQQGGGYTF
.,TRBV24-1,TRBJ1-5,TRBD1,TGTGCCACCAGTGACTGGGGACAGGGGAGGTATCAGCCCCAGCATTTT,CATSDWGQGRYQPQHF
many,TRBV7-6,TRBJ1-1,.,TGTGCCAGCAGCTTAGGTCGTTCGGGTTGGACTGAAGCTTTCTTT,CASSLGRSGWTEAFF
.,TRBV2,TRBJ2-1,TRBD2,TGTGCCAGCAAGATTAGCGGGGGCGACAATGAGCAGTTCTTC,CASKISGGDNEQFF
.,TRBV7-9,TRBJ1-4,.,TGTGCCAGCAGCGGGGTGGGGACAACTAACGAAAAACTGTTTTTT,CASSGVGTTNEKLFF
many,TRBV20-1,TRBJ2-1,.,TGCAGTGCTGAGCCGGGAGTAAGTAACTACAATGAGCAGTTCTTC,CSAEPGVSNYNEQFF
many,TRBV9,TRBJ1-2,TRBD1,TGTGCCAGCAGCCCAGGGGGTGCCGCAGAGTTTTACTATGGCTACACCTTC,CASSPGGAAEFYYGYTF
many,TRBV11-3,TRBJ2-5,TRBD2,TGTGCCAGCAGCGCCCCTAGCGGGGCAAAAGGGACCCAGTACTTC,CASSAPSGAKGTQYF
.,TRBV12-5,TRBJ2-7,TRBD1,TGTGCTAGTGGTGACAGACAGGGGGGACTGGAGCAGTACTTC,CASGDRQGGLEQYF
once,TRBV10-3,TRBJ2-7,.,TGTGCCATCAGCCCAACGGACATGCGGTTGTACGAGCAGTACTTC,CAISPTDMRLYEQYF
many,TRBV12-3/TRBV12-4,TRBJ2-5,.,TGTGCCAGCAGTTCGGGACGTCAAGAGACCCAGTACTTC,CASSSGRQETQYF
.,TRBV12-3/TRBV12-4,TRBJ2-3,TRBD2,TGTGCCAGCAGTACGATACTAGCGGGAGGGAGTTCGGATACGCAGTATTTT,CASSTILAGGSSDTQYF
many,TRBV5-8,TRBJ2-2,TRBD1,TGTGCCAGCAGCTTGACAGGGGGCGGGGAGCTGTTTTTT,CASSLTGGGELFF